The sequence of this TCR beta chain was determined in a study of blood T cells in healthy people across ages. Study results and limitations: Because donor CMV status was unknown, expanded clonotype changes were possibly confounded.

Germline V lookup: CDR1 SGHKS, CDR2 YYEKEE (reference sequence). The length of the CDR3 is 13 residues. V lost 2 bases and J lost 5, with 11 bases in between. As regards this clonotype: Antigen unknown.

A sample-barcoded 5' primer and a J-beta primer mix were used in a second PCR of about 6 to 11 cycles. Via MiXCR, TCRdb re-called the 5' RACE reads, giving one row per CDR3 protein. The sample records about a million distinct CDR3 sequences, roughly 48% being singletons. V usage is TRBV5-5 and J usage is TRBJ2-7; D possibly corresponds to TRBD1 (5 bases). The clonotype was recovered from a man aged 25-45 years in good health. Source material: blood. The CDR3 sequence is CASSLIGVNEQYF. The CDR3 coding sequence is TGTGCCAGCAGCTTAATAGGGGTGAACGAGCAGTACTTC.